One and the same sample provided the 12 T cell receptor beta chains below, sequenced in a study of T cell repertoires in cytomegalovirus infection. The antigens these receptors bind are not known. TCRdb analysed the reads with MiXCR anew, one entry per CDR3 protein. The sample lists approximately 140,000 distinct CDR3 sequences; more than 20% were seen once. The sequencing sample was made of PBMCs, sequenced either directly or after in vitro stimulation (not recorded which). These receptor sequences come from a human donor in good health (CMV status not recorded). Some clones in this sample may be carry-over from other donors' samples.

The chain uses TRBV7-2 and TRBJ1-5, with D maybe TRBD1 (5 bases). Per germline, CDR1 SGHTA and CDR2 FQGNSA. The CDR3 totals 15 residues. The V end lost 1 base, the J end lost 1 base, and 8 bases lay between the germline ends. This CDR3 is CASSLEGSSNQPQHF. CDR3 nucleotide sequence: TGTGCCAGCAGCTTAGAGGGGTCGAGCAATCAGCCCCAGCATTTT.

This clonotype has a handful of counts. The chain links TRBV28 to TRBJ1-5; D gene uncertain. CDR1 and CDR2 (germline): MDHEN, SYDVKM. The V gene lost 6 bases and the J gene lost 4 bases, with 7 bases spanning the gap. The CDR3 spans 12 residues. This chain's CDR3 is CASSLTNQPQHF. The CDR3 DNA is TGTGCCAGCAGCTTAACAAATCAGCCCCAGCATTTT. Full variable domain (missing parts from reference TRBV28 and TRBJ1-5): DVKVTQSSRYLVKRTGEKVFLECVQDMDHENMFWYRQDPGLGLRLIYFSYDVKMKEKGDIPEGYSVSREKKERFSLILESASTNQTSMYLCASSLTNQPQHFGDGTRLSIL.

The J gene is TRBJ2-7, the V gene TRBV7-3; 11 bases agree with TRBD1. J lost 7 bases, V lost 5 bases, and 7 bases had no gene match. The CDR3 contains 14 residues. Germline CDR1 reads SGHTA; CDR2 reads FQGTGA. The CDR3 bases are TGTGCCAGCAGCCCTCGGACAGGGGGCGATGAGCAGTACTTC. The encoded protein is CASSPRTGGDEQYF. Full variable domain (remainder filled in from reference TRBV7-3 and TRBJ2-7): GAGVSQTPSNKVTEKGKYVELRCDPISGHTALYWYRQSLGQGPEFLIYFQGTGAADDSGLPNDRFFAVRPEGSVSTLKIQRTERGDSAVYLCASSPRTGGDEQYFGPGTRLTVT.

This chain connects TRBV6-6 to TRBJ2-7; 7 bases line up with TRBD1. The germline gives CDR1 MNHNY, CDR2 SVGAGI (reference sequence). The CDR3 extends over 15 amino acids. The junction had 10 bases not matched to a gene; V was cut back by 2 bases and J by 6 bases. CDR3 nucleotides: TGTGCCAGCAGTTACGAAAACGGCCCAGGGGGCGAGCAGTACGTC. Encoded protein: CASSYENGPGGEQYV.

Ten or more counts support this clonotype. This rearrangement joins TRBV5-6 to TRBJ1-1; 7 bases fit TRBD1. Trimming cost V 4 bases and J 5 bases; bases outside gene matches: 11. The germline V gene encodes CDR1 SGHDT and CDR2 YYEEEE. This CDR3 is built from 15 residues. Here the CDR3 reads CASSLVTGWGTEAFF. The CDR3 nucleotides read TGTGCCAGCAGCCTCGTGACAGGGTGGGGGACTGAAGCTTTCTTT.

The chain combines TRBV18 with TRBJ1-4; D gene uncertain. Germline CDR1 is KGHSH and CDR2 is LQKENI. V lost 2 bases to trimming and J lost 5 bases, with 15 bases between them. CDR3 size: 16 residues. This CDR3 reads CASSPLTTRNNEKLFF. CDR3 in DNA: TGTGCCAGCTCACCATTAACCACGCGTAACAATGAAAAACTGTTTTTT.

This clonotype was counted only a few times. The J gene is TRBJ2-1, the V gene TRBV4-3; 7 nucleotides match TRBD2. This CDR3 is built from 15 residues. Germline CDR1 is LGHNA and CDR2 is YSLEER. V trimming: 3 bases; J trimming: 6 bases; junction bases outside the gene matches: 8. CDR3: CASSQFSGWVNEQFF. In nucleotides, the CDR3 is TGCGCCAGCAGCCAGTTTAGCGGGTGGGTCAATGAGCAGTTCTTC.

There are many counts of this clonotype. The chain carries TRBV7-2 and TRBJ2-4; the D gene is possibly TRBD2 (7 bases). The CDR3 extends over 14 amino acids. Trimming left V 3 bases short and J 7 bases short, with 13 bases between. CDR1 is SGHTA, CDR2 FQGNSA, per germline. The CDR3 region is CASSFGGPGNIQYF. As DNA, the CDR3 is TGTGCCAGCAGCTTCGGGGGGCCAGGGAACATTCAGTACTTC. Filled out from reference TRBV7-2 and TRBJ2-4, the complete variable domain reads GAGVSQSPSNKVTEKGKDVELRCDPISGHTALYWYRQSLGQGLEFLIYFQGNSAPDKSGLPSDRFSAERTGGSVSTLTIQRTQQEDSAVYLCASSFGGPGNIQYFGAGTRLSVL.

The chain links TRBV20-1 to TRBJ2-5, with a tentative D call TRBD2 (5 bases). The CDR3 has 12 residues. Trimming shortened V by 3 bases and J by 5 bases, and 10 bases separated the two germline ends. The germline CDR1 and CDR2 sequences are DFQATT and SNEGSKA (reference sequence). The CDR3 spells CSAREEAETQYF. In DNA form, the CDR3 reads TGCAGTGCTAGGGAGGAGGCGGAGACCCAGTACTTC.

The chain links TRBV5-6 to TRBJ1-6; D gene uncertain. The CDR3 length is 14 residues. Germline V gene lookup returns CDR1 SGHDT and CDR2 YYEEEE. The V gene lost 6 bases and the J gene lost 6 bases, with 13 bases spanning the gap. CDR3 region: CASTVGSRNSPLHF. The CDR3 region has the DNA TGTGCCAGCACCGTCGGGTCTCGTAATTCACCCCTCCACTTT.

This sequence joins TRBV18 and TRBJ2-2, with 7 bases identical to TRBD2. V lost 3 bases to trimming and J lost 2 bases; unmatched junction nucleotides: 6. The germline V gene encodes CDR1 KGHSH and CDR2 LQKENI. The CDR3 totals 16 residues. CDR3 sequence reads: CASSPSGTTNTGELFF. CDR3 sequence (DNA): TGTGCCAGCTCACCGTCCGGGACTACAAACACCGGGGAGCTGTTTTTT. Full variable domain (missing parts from reference TRBV18 and TRBJ2-2): NAGVMQNPRHLVRRRGQEARLRCSPMKGHSHVYWYRQLPEEGLKFMVYLQKENIIDESGMPKERFSAEFPKEGPSILRIQQVVRGDSAAYFCASSPSGTTNTGELFFGEGSRLTVL.

This clonotype was counted ten times or more. The rearrangement uses TRBV7-2 and TRBJ2-5, with D unresolved. V lost 2 bases to trimming and J lost 3 bases, with 10 bases between them. Germline values: CDR1 SGHTA, CDR2 FQGNSA. The CDR3 spans 14 residues. The CDR3 reads CASSLLLNKETQYF. The CDR3 DNA is TGTGCCAGCAGCTTATTACTGAATAAAGAGACCCAGTACTTC.